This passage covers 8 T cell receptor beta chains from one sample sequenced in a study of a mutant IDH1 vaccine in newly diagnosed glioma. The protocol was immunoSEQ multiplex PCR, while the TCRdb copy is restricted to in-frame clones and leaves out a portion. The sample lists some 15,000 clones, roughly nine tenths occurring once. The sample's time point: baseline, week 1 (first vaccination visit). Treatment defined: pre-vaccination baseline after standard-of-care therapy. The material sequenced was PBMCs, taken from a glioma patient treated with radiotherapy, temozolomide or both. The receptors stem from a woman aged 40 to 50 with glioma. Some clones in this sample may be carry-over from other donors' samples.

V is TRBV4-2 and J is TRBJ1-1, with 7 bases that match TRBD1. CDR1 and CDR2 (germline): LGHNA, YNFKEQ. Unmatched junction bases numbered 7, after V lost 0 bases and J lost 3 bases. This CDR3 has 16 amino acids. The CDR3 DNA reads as TGTGCCAGCAGCCAAGATTGGCGACAGGGTCACACTGAAGCTTTCTTT. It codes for CASSQDWRQGHTEAFF.

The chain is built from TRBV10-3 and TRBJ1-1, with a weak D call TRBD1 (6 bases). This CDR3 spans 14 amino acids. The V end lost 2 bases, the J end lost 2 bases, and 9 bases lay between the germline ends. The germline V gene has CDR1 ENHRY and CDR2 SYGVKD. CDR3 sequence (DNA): TGTGCCATCAGTGAGAAGGGGACAAACACTGAAGCTTTCTTT. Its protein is CAISEKGTNTEAFF.

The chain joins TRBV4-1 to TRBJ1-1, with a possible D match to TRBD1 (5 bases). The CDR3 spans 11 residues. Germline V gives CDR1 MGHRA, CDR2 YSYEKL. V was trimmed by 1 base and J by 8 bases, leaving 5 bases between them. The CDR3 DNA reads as TGCGCCAGCAGCCAAGGGGGGGAAGCTTTCTTT. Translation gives CASSQGGEAFF.

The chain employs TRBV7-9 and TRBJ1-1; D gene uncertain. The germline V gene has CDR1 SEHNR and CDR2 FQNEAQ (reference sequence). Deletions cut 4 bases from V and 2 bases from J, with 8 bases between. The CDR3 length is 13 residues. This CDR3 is CASSSYSNTEAFF. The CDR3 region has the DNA TGTGCCAGCAGCTCATACAGCAACACTGAAGCTTTCTTT.

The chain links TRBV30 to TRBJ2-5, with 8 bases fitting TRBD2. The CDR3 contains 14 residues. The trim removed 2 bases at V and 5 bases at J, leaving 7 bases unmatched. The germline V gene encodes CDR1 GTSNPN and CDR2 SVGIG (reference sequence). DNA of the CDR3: TGTGCCTGGAGTCGGGGAGCGGGAGAGGAGACCCAGTACTTC. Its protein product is CAWSRGAGEETQYF.

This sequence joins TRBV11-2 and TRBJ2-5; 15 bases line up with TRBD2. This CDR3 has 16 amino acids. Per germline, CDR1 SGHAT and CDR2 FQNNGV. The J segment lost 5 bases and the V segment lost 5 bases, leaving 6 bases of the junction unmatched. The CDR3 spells CASSPRTSGGVETQYF. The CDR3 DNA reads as TGTGCCAGCAGCCCCCGGACTAGCGGGGGGGTTGAGACCCAGTACTTC.

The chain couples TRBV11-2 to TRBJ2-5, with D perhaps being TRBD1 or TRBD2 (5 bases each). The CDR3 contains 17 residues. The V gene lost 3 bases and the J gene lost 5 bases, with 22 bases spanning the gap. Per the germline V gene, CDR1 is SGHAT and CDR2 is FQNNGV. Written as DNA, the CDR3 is TGTGCCAGCAGCTTGGTGCTCCCGGGTGTCGAGGGGGAGACCCAGTACTTC. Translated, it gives CASSLVLPGVEGETQYF.

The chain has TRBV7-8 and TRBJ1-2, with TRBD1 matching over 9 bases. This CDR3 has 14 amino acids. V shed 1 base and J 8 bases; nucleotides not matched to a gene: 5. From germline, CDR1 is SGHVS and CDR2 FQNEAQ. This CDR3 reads CASSLEGTGSGYTF. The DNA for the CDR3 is TGTGCCAGCAGCTTAGAAGGGACAGGGAGCGGCTACACCTTC. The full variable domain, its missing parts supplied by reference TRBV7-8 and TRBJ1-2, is GAGVSQSPRYKVAKRGQDVALRCDPISGHVSLFWYQQALGQGPEFLTYFQNEAQLDKSGLPSDRFFAERPEGSVSTLKIQRTQQEDSAVYLCASSLEGTGSGYTFGSGTRLTVV.